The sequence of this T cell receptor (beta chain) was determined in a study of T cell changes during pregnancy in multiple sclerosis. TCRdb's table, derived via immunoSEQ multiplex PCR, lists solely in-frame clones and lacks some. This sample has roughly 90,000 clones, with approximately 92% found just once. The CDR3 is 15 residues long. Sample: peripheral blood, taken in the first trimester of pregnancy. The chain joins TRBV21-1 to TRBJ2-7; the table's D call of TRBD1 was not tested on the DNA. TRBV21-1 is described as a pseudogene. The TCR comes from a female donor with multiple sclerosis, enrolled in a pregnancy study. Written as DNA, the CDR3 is TGTGCCAGCAGCAGAAGACAGGGACGCCCCTACGAGCAGTACTTC. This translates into CASSRRQGRPYEQYF.